This record covers a single T cell receptor beta chain. Its cognate antigen has yet to be identified. No qualities accompany the bases; no much larger clone lies one base away. These data originate in a study of Tregs in tolerant kidney transplant recipients (dated by TCRdb to between 2017 and 2020). A note on the overall study: The transplants used related donors along with nonmyeloablative bone marrow transplantation, and in the human trials mixed chimerism was transient. The study used TCRbeta sequencing to identify donor-specific regulatory T cells before combined kidney and bone marrow transplantation, then tracked those cells after transplant.

There are 15 amino acids in the CDR3, from cysteine to phenylalanine inclusive. Just CDR3 DNA is preserved here, 45 bases in frame from base 1. Taken from the germline V gene, the CDR1 and CDR2 loops are SGHRS and YFSETQ. V drops 0 bases and J drops 1 base, leaving 11 bases in between. Paper-wide results and their limitations: Biological reproducibility was not directly addressed, though technical replication error appeared minimal. The study was limited by small patient numbers, and the findings need validation in larger populations and under other immunosuppression protocols. Donor-specific Treg expansion exceeded global Treg expansion in tolerant patients, suggesting antigen-driven rather than nonspecific expansion. Because the PCR primers were changed over time for some patients, nucleotide-level comparison could not be performed across the samples from those patients. The most biologically relevant and donor-specific TCRbeta repertoire appeared to be identified by expanding Tregs with activated donor B cells.

The time point label corresponds to: blood sample drawn before combined kidney and bone marrow transplant. Unstimulated Tregs (CD4+CD25+CD127-), CD4+ non-Tregs (CD4+CD25-), CD4 and CD8 cells were FACS-sorted from thawed PBMCs. Before Treg sorting, thawed PBMCs were rested overnight at 37°C with around 200 IU/ml IL-2. The patients were 4 recipients of combined kidney and bone marrow transplants from the ITN036ST trial, and samples were available only for these trial subjects. Healthy control blood was processed to PBMCs by Ficoll density gradient and cryopreserved, and patient PBMCs were collected before and after transplant. For TCRbeta CDR3 sequencing, genomic DNA from the sorted cells was extracted using the QIAGEN DNeasy Blood and Tissue Kit. High-throughput TCRbeta CDR3 sequencing, which included PCR amplification with bias correction and internal controls, was done commercially through immunoSEQ. Turning to the authors' computational methods: Unique productive TCRbeta sequences were defined by CDR3 nucleotide sequence when primers matched and otherwise by CDR3 amino acid sequence together with Vbeta and Jbeta genes. To correct sorting error, sequences shared between sorted populations at a frequency ratio of 2:1 or less were removed; the rest were assigned to the higher population. A sequence counted as donor-reactive if, in CFSE-low cells, the sequence had a frequency of at least 0.01% and was expanded at least 5-fold compared with unstimulated cells. Jensen-Shannon divergence, calculated on the top 100 TCRbeta sequences ranked by frequency, was used to quantify repertoire divergence. For any sample with multiple sequencing runs, sorting error was corrected in each run separately before the runs were pooled. TCRdb stores this immuneACCESS table with in-frame sequences only. Part of the clones is absent; in the studies checked, under half of the shortfall reflects unresolved V genes, and no reason is known for the rest. D and trimming were read from the DNA, whereas the V and J calls and clone size are those reported in that table. In this sample the table shows under 95,000 clones, 75% to 95% of which occur a single time. The top ten clonotypes cover 0.34% of the sample.

The input for sequencing was Tregs from blood, taken before the transplant. The chain joins TRBV5-1 to TRBJ2-7; possibly the D gene is TRBD2, per 6 matching bases. This receptor was obtained from a human donor who received a combined kidney and bone marrow transplant. The CDR3 region has the sequence CASSLEGLNSYEQYF. The sequenced DNA is TGCGCCAGCAGCTTGGAGGGACTGAATTCCTACGAGCAGTACTTC.